The sequence of this T cell receptor (beta chain) was determined in a study of CXCR3-negative and CXCR3-positive naive CD8 T cells. About the research overall: Overall TRB read output was some 140 million, and each library contained about 1.5 +/- 0.3 million reads. Study findings and constraints: Much lower diversity was found in memory CD8+ cells, while both naive subsets had comparably high diversity. Greater hydrophobicity was found in TRB CDR3s of CXCR3-positive naive cells than of CXCR3-negative naive cells. Naive CXCR3-positive and CXCR3-negative cells shared TRBV-TRBJ usage; memory cells diverged.

Regarding this clonotype: What it recognizes is unknown.

Germline V lookup: CDR1 MNHNY, CDR2 SVGAGI (reference sequence). The CDR3 loop spans 16 amino acids. The authors made the TRB cDNA libraries by 5' RACE using UMI labels. From its re-call of the 5' RACE reads, TCRdb lists each CDR3 protein once, without DNA. Here the sample table reports about 150,000 distinct CDR3 sequences. The sequencing input was naive CXCR3+ CD8+ T cells from blood. Stated subset: CD45RO-CCR7+CD27+CD95- naive CD8+ T cells expressing CXCR3 (TNR3+). The chain combines TRBV6-6 with TRBJ1-4; lacking DNA, the TRBD1 call made by TCRdb goes unchecked. This TCR was sampled from a human donor in good health. Some clones in this sample may be carry-over from other donors' samples. The CDR3 loop reads CASSPEVRSPNEKLFF.